The next 26 T cell receptor beta chains were all read from a single sample in a study of T cell changes during pregnancy in multiple sclerosis. The table came from immunoSEQ multiplex PCR; TCRdb's copy has only in-frame clones and leaves some out. The sample contains about 60,000 clones, around 90% of which appear only once. The sequencing used CD4+ T cells from peripheral blood mononuclear cells, collected in the first trimester of pregnancy. These receptors came from a female donor with multiple sclerosis, enrolled in a pregnancy study.

The chain carries TRBV29-1 and TRBJ2-5, with a possible D match to TRBD1 (5 bases). Trimming cost V 3 bases and J 4 bases, with 12 bases left between them. Germline V gives CDR1 SQVTM, CDR2 ANQGSEA. CDR3 size: 13 residues. CDR3 loop: CSVDRVRGETQYF. The CDR3 coding sequence is TGCAGCGTTGACAGGGTGAGAGGAGAGACCCAGTACTTC.

This clone was counted once. This rearrangement joins TRBV6-6 to TRBJ1-2; D remains ambiguous. V was shortened by 6 bases and J by 4 bases, with 6 bases between the two germline ends. The CDR3 has 11 residues. Germline V gene sequence: CDR1 MNHNY, CDR2 SVGAGI (reference sequence). The CDR3 region is CASSGLYGYTF. CDR3 nucleotide sequence: TGTGCCAGCAGCGGTCTCTATGGCTACACCTTC.

This CDR3 reads CSVNRAGGELFF. The CDR3 bases are TGCAGCGTCAACAGGGCTGGCGGGGAGCTGTTTTTT. This chain joins TRBV29-1 and TRBJ2-2, with D perhaps TRBD1 (6 bases). Between the trimmed V and J ends, which lost 6 bases and 7 bases, there was a span of 12 bases. CDR1 is SQVTM and CDR2 is ANQGSEA in the germline V gene. This CDR3 has 12 residues.

The chain is built from TRBV7-6 and TRBJ2-1; D gene ambiguous. The CDR3 runs 13 residues. Germline CDR1 and CDR2: SGHVS and FNYEAQ. Trimming took off 5 bases at V and 8 bases at J, with 13 bases between the two ends. CDR3: CASSHYLGDEQFF. The DNA of the CDR3 is TGTGCCAGCAGCCACTATCTGGGTGATGAGCAGTTCTTC.

The chain carries TRBV7-3 and TRBJ2-1, with D possibly matching TRBD1 (5 bases). Trimming took 1 base from V and 1 from J, leaving 14 bases between them. The CDR3 is made up of 17 amino acids. Germline V gene sequence: CDR1 SGHTA, CDR2 FQGTGA. The CDR3 protein is CASSLRSLAGSYNEQFF. CDR3 nucleotides: TGTGCCAGCAGCTTAAGATCGCTGGCAGGGTCCTACAATGAGCAGTTCTTC.

V usage is TRBV2 and J usage is TRBJ1-1, with unresolved D. The ends were cut back, 4 bases at V and 0 bases at J, with 6 bases in the middle. This CDR3 is built from 13 residues. Germline V CDR1 and CDR2: SNHLY, FYNNEI. In DNA, the CDR3 is TGTGCCAGCAGTGGTCGAGTGAACACTGAAGCTTTCTTT. Its translation: CASSGRVNTEAFF.

This clone has a single count. The V call is TRBV9, the J call TRBJ1-3, with 9 bases identical to TRBD1. Germline V gene data show CDR1 as SGDLS and CDR2 as YYNGEE. There are 16 residues in the CDR3. The junction had 2 bases not matched to a gene; V was cut back by 0 bases and J by 1 base. In nucleotides, the CDR3 is TGTGCCAGCAGCGTAGCGGGACAGGGTTCTGGAAACACCATATATTTT. Translated, it gives CASSVAGQGSGNTIYF.

The V call is TRBV9, the J call TRBJ2-2, with 8 positions matching TRBD2. Germline V gives CDR1 SGDLS, CDR2 YYNGEE. The CDR3 has 14 residues. V lost 2 bases, J lost 4 bases, and 1 base stayed unmatched. The CDR3 is CASSVGGGTGELFF. As DNA, the CDR3 is TGTGCCAGCAGCGTCGGGGGGGGCACCGGGGAGCTGTTTTTT.

The chain couples TRBV5-1 to TRBJ1-4; tentatively, D is TRBD1 (6 bases). In germline, CDR1 is SGHRS, CDR2 YFSETQ. Trimming shortened V by 0 bases and J by 8 bases, and 20 bases separated the two germline ends. The CDR3 runs to 17 residues. As DNA, the CDR3 is TGCGCCAGCAGCTTGGGCCCCCGGGGGGCAGTCTACGAAAAACTGTTTTTT. Translation: CASSLGPRGAVYEKLFF. Using reference TRBV5-1 and TRBJ1-4 for the parts outside the CDR3, the full variable domain is KAGVTQTPRYLIKTRGQQVTLSCSPISGHRSVSWYQQTPGQGLQFLFEYFSETQRNKGNFPGRFSGRQFSNSRSEMNVSTLELGDSALYLCASSLGPRGAVYEKLFFGSGTQLSVL.

The chain links TRBV30 to TRBJ1-2; D ambiguous. Germline-derived CDR1 and CDR2 are GTSNPN and SVGIG (reference sequence). This CDR3 region has 12 residues. The V end lost 4 bases, the J end lost 0 bases, and 6 bases lay between the germline ends. CDR3 sequence (DNA): TGTGCCTGGACGGTGACTAACTATGGCTACACCTTC. Amino acid sequence: CAWTVTNYGYTF.

The rearrangement links TRBV4-3 to TRBJ2-7; 10 positions match TRBD1. V lost 4 bases to trimming and J lost 4 bases; unmatched junction nucleotides: 7. Germline CDR1 is LGHNA and CDR2 is YSLEER. The CDR3 length is 15 residues. The CDR3 nucleotides read TGCGCCAGCAGCCGCGCGACAGGGGGCGTTTACGAGCAGTACTTC. This translates into CASSRATGGVYEQYF.

The chain has TRBV7-3 and TRBJ1-5; D may be TRBD1 (6 bases). CDR3 length equals 17 residues. V lost 4 bases and J lost 2, with 18 bases in between. CDR1 SGHTA and CDR2 FQGTGA come from the germline V gene. The CDR3 spells CASSSILTGGGNQPQHF. The CDR3 DNA reads TGTGCCAGCAGCTCGATCCTGACAGGTGGCGGCAATCAGCCCCAGCATTTT.

The rearrangement joins TRBV6-5 to TRBJ1-2; D not resolved. The germline gives CDR1 MNHEY, CDR2 SVGAGI. The CDR3 is 14 residues long. Trimming stripped 6 bases from V and 5 bases from J, with 16 bases between. CDR3 amino acids: CASREASGWYGYTF. CDR3 DNA sequence: TGTGCCAGCAGGGAGGCTTCTGGGTGGTATGGCTACACCTTC.

The V and J genes are TRBV14 and TRBJ1-2, with 8 bases matching TRBD1. After removal of 4 bases from V and 5 bases from J, the junction contained 3 bases not matched to a gene. The CDR3 is 13 amino acids. Germline CDR1 SGHDN, CDR2 FVKESK. Here the CDR3 DNA reads TGTGCCAGCAGCCCCCGGACAGGGTATGGCTACACCTTC. Translated: CASSPRTGYGYTF.

V usage is TRBV6-5 and J usage is TRBJ1-5; 7 nucleotides match TRBD1. This CDR3 comprises 14 residues. CDR1 and CDR2 from the germline V gene are MNHEY and SVGAGI. The trim removed 7 bases at V and 3 bases at J, leaving 6 bases unmatched. This chain's CDR3 is CASNPTGFNQPQHF. As DNA, the CDR3 is TGTGCCAGCAACCCGACAGGGTTCAATCAGCCCCAGCATTTT.

The chain links TRBV7-2 to TRBJ2-3; 9 bases line up with TRBD2. The CDR3 has 13 amino acids. Germline assignment: CDR1 SGHTA and CDR2 FQGNSA. V dropped 7 bases and J dropped 6; count of bases not matched to a gene: 5. The CDR3 spells CASIRAGGDTQYF. DNA of the CDR3: TGTGCCAGCATCCGGGCGGGGGGGGATACGCAGTATTTT. Full variable domain (rest looked up from reference TRBV7-2 and TRBJ2-3): GAGVSQSPSNKVTEKGKDVELRCDPISGHTALYWYRQSLGQGLEFLIYFQGNSAPDKSGLPSDRFSAERTGGSVSTLTIQRTQQEDSAVYLCASIRAGGDTQYFGPGTRLTVL.

The gene calls are TRBV18 and TRBJ2-2, with D maybe TRBD1 (5 bases). Germline V gene lookup returns CDR1 KGHSH and CDR2 LQKENI. Trimming removed 6 bases at V and 5 bases at J, with 10 bases between. The CDR3 sequence is 13 residues long. CDR3 amino acids: CASSPTVTGELFF. The CDR3 nucleotides are TGTGCCAGCTCGCCGACAGTTACCGGGGAGCTGTTTTTT.

The gene calls are TRBV25-1 and TRBJ1-4, with TRBD1 matching 7 bases. The CDR3 is 15 residues long. Germline CDR1 MGHDK, CDR2 SYGVNS. V lost 6 bases, J lost 7 bases, and 11 bases stayed unmatched. CDR3 protein: CASRSNQGGGEKLFF. The CDR3 bases are TGTGCCAGCAGATCCAACCAGGGGGGAGGTGAAAAACTGTTTTTT.

This chain links TRBV18 with TRBJ1-2; TRBD1 matches 8 bases. Germline CDR1 and CDR2: KGHSH and LQKENI. Trimming at V came to 5 bases and at J to 7 bases, leaving 9 bases not matched to a gene. The CDR3 covers 14 residues. CDR3 protein: CASSALDRGGGYTF. CDR3 coding DNA: TGTGCCAGCTCAGCGCTCGACAGGGGAGGTGGCTACACCTTC. Using reference TRBV18 and TRBJ1-2 for the parts outside the CDR3, the full variable domain is NAGVMQNPRHLVRRRGQEARLRCSPMKGHSHVYWYRQLPEEGLKFMVYLQKENIIDESGMPKERFSAEFPKEGPSILRIQQVVRGDSAAYFCASSALDRGGGYTFGSGTRLTVV.

This chain joins TRBV6-6 and TRBJ2-4, with 8 bases identical to TRBD1. V lost 3 bases and J lost 7; bases outside the gene matches: 5. Germline V gives CDR1 MNHNY, CDR2 SVGAGI (reference sequence). The CDR3 contains 14 residues. The CDR3 here is CASSYQAGGNIQYF. The CDR3 nucleotides are TGTGCCAGCAGTTATCAGGCAGGGGGCAACATTCAGTACTTC.

This clone was seen only a few times. The V call is TRBV18, the J call TRBJ2-1; 10 nucleotides agree with TRBD2. The CDR3 has 16 amino acids. Germline V gene lookup returns CDR1 KGHSH and CDR2 LQKENI. After removal of 3 bases from V and 7 bases from J, the junction contained 9 bases not matched to a gene. In DNA, the CDR3 is TGTGCCAGCTCACCGCCCGGGACTAGCGTTAGTAATGAGCAGTTCTTC. The encoded protein is CASSPPGTSVSNEQFF.

This chain connects TRBV5-4 to TRBJ2-2, with D tentatively TRBD1 (6 bases). Germline loops: CDR1 SGHNT, CDR2 YYREEE (reference sequence). V was pared by 4 bases and J by 6 bases, with 16 bases between. The CDR3 length is 15 residues. For the CDR3, the DNA is TGTGCCAGCAGCCGGGACACCTACACGGCCGGGGAGCTGTTTTTT. Protein sequence: CASSRDTYTAGELFF.

The chain links TRBV4-3 to TRBJ2-7, with 8 bases aligning to TRBD1. Germline V gene sequence: CDR1 LGHNA, CDR2 YSLEER. The CDR3 is made up of 14 amino acids. The V segment lost 3 bases and the J segment 4 bases; nucleotides outside the gene matches: 5. The CDR3 region is CASSHRTGRYEQYF. In DNA, the CDR3 is TGCGCCAGCAGCCATAGGACAGGGAGGTACGAGCAGTACTTC.

The gene calls are TRBV9 and TRBJ2-6; TRBD2 aligns across 8 bases. The CDR3 contains 18 residues. Losses at the gene ends were 1 base for V and 2 bases for J; bases not matched to a gene: 8. Per the germline V gene, CDR1 is SGDLS and CDR2 is YYNGEE. CDR3 nucleotide sequence: TGTGCCAGCAGCGTATACGGCGGGGGGCTTCCTGGGGCCAACGTCCTGACTTTC. It is translated as CASSVYGGGLPGANVLTF.

The V call is TRBV7-3, the J call TRBJ1-1; D unresolved. The CDR3 covers 13 residues. Germline V gene sequence: CDR1 SGHTA, CDR2 FQGTGA. V was shortened by 4 bases and J by 4 bases, with 10 bases between the two germline ends. The DNA of the CDR3 is TGTGCCAGCAGCTCTCAGTGGAGCACTGAAGCTTTCTTT. This encodes CASSSQWSTEAFF.

This clone was observed once. The chain carries TRBV23-1 and TRBJ2-5; TRBD2 matches 11 bases. TRBV23-1 carries the ORF label, with uncertain function. The CDR3 loop spans 16 amino acids. With V trimmed by 4 bases and J by 5 bases, 9 bases remained unmatched. The CDR3 DNA sequence: TGCGCCAGCAGTCGTGCTAGCGGGGGGAGGTGCGAGACCCAGTACTTC. It codes for CASSRASGGRCETQYF.